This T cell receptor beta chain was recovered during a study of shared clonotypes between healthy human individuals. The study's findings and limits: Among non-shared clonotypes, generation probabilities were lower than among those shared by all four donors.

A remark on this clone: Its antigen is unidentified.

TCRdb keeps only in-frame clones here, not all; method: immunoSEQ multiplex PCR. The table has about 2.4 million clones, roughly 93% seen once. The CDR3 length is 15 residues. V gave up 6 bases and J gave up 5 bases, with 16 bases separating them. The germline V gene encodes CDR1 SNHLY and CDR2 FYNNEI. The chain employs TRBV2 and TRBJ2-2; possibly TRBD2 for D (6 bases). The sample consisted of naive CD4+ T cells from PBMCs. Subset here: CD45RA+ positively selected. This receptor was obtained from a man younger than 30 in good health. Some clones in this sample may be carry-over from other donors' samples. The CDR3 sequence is CASSGSGVGTGELFF. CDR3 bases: TGTGCCAGCAGCGGGAGCGGAGTGGGGACCGGGGAGCTGTTTTTT.